These 29 T cell receptor beta chains came from one sample sequenced in a study of Tregs in tolerant kidney transplant recipients. Assay: immunoSEQ multiplex PCR; the TCRdb copy retains only in-frame clones and omits some. The top ten clones hold 1.6% of a sample with over 70,000 clones, roughly nine tenths of them seen once. The nonmyeloablative bone marrow transplants came from related graft donors, with transient mixed chimerism. Source: CD4+ T cells from blood (PBMCs), taken 24 months after the transplant. The source of these receptors is a human patient who received a combined kidney and bone marrow transplant. T cells may partly derive from the graft donor.

The chain links TRBV7-2 to TRBJ1-1; D possibly corresponds to TRBD1 (6 bases). Trimming removed 0 bases from V and 5 bases from J, with 13 bases in between. Looked up from germline, CDR1 is SGHTA and CDR2 is FQGNSA. The length of the CDR3 is 15 residues. CDR3 DNA: TGTGCCAGCAGCTTAGCCCCTCTCCAGGGGACTGAAGCTTTCTTT. Protein product: CASSLAPLQGTEAFF.

J is TRBJ2-3 and V is TRBV9; D is ambiguous. The CDR3 is made up of 15 amino acids. Looked up from germline, CDR1 is SGDLS and CDR2 is YYNGEE. The V end was cut by 4 bases, the J end by 3 bases, with 15 bases between. CDR3 in DNA: TGTGCCAGCAGCACCGGGTCGGTACAAACAGATACGCAGTATTTT. This encodes CASSTGSVQTDTQYF.

There are a few counts of this clone. This rearrangement joins TRBV10-3 to TRBJ2-7; a weak D match, TRBD2 (6 bases). The germline gives CDR1 ENHRY, CDR2 SYGVKD. The CDR3 contains 17 residues. The V end was cut by 2 bases, the J end by 5 bases, with 22 bases between. The CDR3 region has the DNA TGTGCCATCAGTGAGAGGGGTAGTAGCGGAATCCCTGACGAGCAGTACTTC. Protein: CAISERGSSGIPDEQYF.

V is TRBV5-1 and J is TRBJ1-3; maybe TRBD1 (5 bases). The CDR3 sequence is 13 residues long. CDR1 is SGHRS, CDR2 YFSETQ, per germline. V lost 4 bases and J 5 bases, leaving 10 bases between the germline ends. The CDR3 is CASSPGLRNTIYF. The CDR3 region has the DNA TGCGCCAGCAGCCCAGGGCTGCGAAACACCATATATTTT.

The chain links TRBV11-2 to TRBJ1-2; 8 nucleotides match TRBD1. The germline V gene has CDR1 SGHAT and CDR2 FQNNGV. The V and J ends lost 6 bases and 4 bases, in that order; junction bases with no gene match: 13. CDR3 size: 16 residues. This chain's CDR3 is CASSLDSDRAVYGYTF. CDR3 coding DNA: TGTGCCAGCAGTTTGGACTCGGACAGGGCGGTCTATGGCTACACCTTC.

The V call is TRBV7-7, the J call TRBJ2-6; no clear D gene. V was trimmed by 5 bases and J by 1 base, leaving 12 bases between them. CDR1 is SSHAT and CDR2 is FNYEAQ in the germline V gene (reference sequence). The CDR3 length is 16 residues. The CDR3 sequence is CASSRSQSSGANVLTF. Here the CDR3 DNA reads TGTGCCAGCAGCCGTTCACAGTCATCTGGGGCCAACGTCCTGACTTTC.

V usage is TRBV5-4 and J usage is TRBJ2-7; 8 positions match TRBD2. This CDR3 has 18 residues. Unmatched junction bases numbered 13, after V lost 0 bases and J lost 2 bases. Germline lookup yields CDR1 SGHNT and CDR2 YYREEE (reference sequence). The CDR3 reads CASSLDSPGLGGPYEQYF. The CDR3 DNA reads TGTGCCAGCAGCTTGGACAGCCCGGGACTAGGAGGCCCCTACGAGCAGTACTTC.

The chain joins TRBV9 to TRBJ2-7; D is undetermined. CDR1 is SGDLS and CDR2 is YYNGEE in the germline V gene. Between the trimmed V and J ends, which lost 4 bases and 5 bases, there was a span of 19 bases. This CDR3 is built from 15 residues. CDR3 DNA: TGTGCCAGCAGCCCCCATGGCCAGGTTAATAACGAGCAGTACTTC. It specifies CASSPHGQVNNEQYF.

This chain connects TRBV5-1 to TRBJ2-5; 10 bases are a match to TRBD1. The junction had 11 bases not matched to a gene; V was cut back by 4 bases and J by 5 bases. Germline V CDR1 and CDR2: SGHRS, YFSETQ. The CDR3 is made up of 16 amino acids. In DNA, the CDR3 is TGCGCCAGCAGCCGTACCCCGGGACAGGGGTTTGAGACCCAGTACTTC. Protein product: CASSRTPGQGFETQYF.

The V and J genes are TRBV5-1 and TRBJ2-4; 7 bases are shared with TRBD1. The V gene end was trimmed by 6 bases and the J gene end by 8 bases; junction bases not matched to a gene: 11. CDR3 length equals 14 residues. CDR1 and CDR2 (germline): SGHRS, YFSETQ. The CDR3 loop reads CASNREGGVDIQYF. The CDR3 DNA is TGCGCCAGCAACCGAGAAGGGGGCGTCGACATTCAGTACTTC.

The sample holds one count of this clone. This chain joins TRBV7-9 and TRBJ2-3; D is possibly TRBD2 (6 bases). Germline V gives CDR1 SEHNR, CDR2 FQNEAQ (reference sequence). V was shortened by 0 bases and J by 2 bases, with 12 bases between the two germline ends. This CDR3 spans 16 amino acids. The CDR3 is CASSLAGGLYTDTQYF. The CDR3 coding sequence is TGTGCCAGCAGCTTAGCGGGGGGACTCTACACAGATACGCAGTATTTT. Full variable domain (outside the CDR3, taken from reference TRBV7-9 and TRBJ2-3): DTGVSQNPRHKITKRGQNVTFRCDPISEHNRLYWYRQTLGQGPEFLTYFQNEAQLEKSRLLSDRFSAERPKGSFSTLEIQRTEQGDSAMYLCASSLAGGLYTDTQYFGPGTRLTVL.

CDR3 sequence: CASSSGPGTKETQYF. DNA for the CDR3: TGTGCCAGCAGTTCTGGGCCAGGGACTAAGGAGACCCAGTACTTC. This rearrangement joins TRBV7-3 to TRBJ2-5, with 7 nucleotides matching TRBD2. The germline V gene has CDR1 SGHTA and CDR2 FQGTGA. V shed 6 bases, J shed 5 bases, and the junction held 12 bases outside the gene matches. The CDR3 contains 15 residues.

To note about this clone: At one of its ends the junction is not consistent with the germline gene, which may arise from a read error. The chain couples TRBV7-2 to TRBJ2-7; 9 positions agree with TRBD2. The V gene's germline CDR1 is SGHTA and CDR2 FQGNSA. The length of the CDR3 is 14 residues. The CDR3 nucleotides are TGTGCCAGCAGCCTAGCGGGGCGCTCCTACGAGCAGTACTTC. Translated: CASSLAGRSYEQYF.

J is TRBJ2-3 and V is TRBV5-1, with 9 bases lining up with TRBD2. This CDR3 spans 15 amino acids. Trimming removed 0 bases from V and 4 bases from J; junction bases left unmatched: 3. Germline CDR1 and CDR2: SGHRS and YFSETQ. CDR3 coding DNA: TGCGCCAGCAGCTTGGTTGCGGGAGGGCCAGATACGCAGTATTTT. Protein product: CASSLVAGGPDTQYF.

This sequence joins TRBV5-6 and TRBJ1-6; tentatively, D is TRBD1 (6 bases). V was shortened by 0 bases and J by 1 base, with 14 bases between the two germline ends. Looked up from germline, CDR1 is SGHDT and CDR2 is YYEEEE. The CDR3 extends over 18 amino acids. The CDR3 sequence: CASSLVTGWKSYNSPLHF. The CDR3 nucleotides read TGTGCCAGCAGCTTGGTTACAGGGTGGAAATCCTATAATTCACCCCTCCACTTT.

The rearrangement joins TRBV19 to TRBJ2-3; D might be TRBD1 (5 bases). The V gene lost 4 bases and the J gene lost 1 base, with 9 bases spanning the gap. Germline V CDR1 and CDR2: LNHDA, SQIVND (reference sequence). CDR3 size: 14 residues. The CDR3 DNA is TGTGCCAGTAGTAAAACAGGACGCACAGATACGCAGTATTTT. It is translated as CASSKTGRTDTQYF.

The chain has TRBV7-9 and TRBJ2-1; D gene ambiguous. CDR1 and CDR2 from the germline V gene are SEHNR and FQNEAQ (reference sequence). CDR3 length equals 14 residues. The V end lost 5 bases, the J end lost 7 bases, and 15 bases lay between the germline ends. The DNA of the CDR3 is TGTGCCAGCAGCCCCCCGGGTCTCGGTAATGAGCAGTTCTTC. Its protein is CASSPPGLGNEQFF. Looking up the rest from reference TRBV7-9 and TRBJ2-1 gives the full variable domain: DTGVSQNPRHKITKRGQNVTFRCDPISEHNRLYWYRQTLGQGPEFLTYFQNEAQLEKSRLLSDRFSAERPKGSFSTLEIQRTEQGDSAMYLCASSPPGLGNEQFFGPGTRLTVL.

The chain recombines TRBV7-3 with TRBJ2-3, with TRBD1 matching 7 bases. The CDR3 spans 14 residues. Per the germline V gene, CDR1 is SGHTA and CDR2 is FQGTGA. V trimming: 3 bases; J trimming: 2 bases; junction bases outside the gene matches: 2. Here the CDR3 reads CASSLGQPTDTQYF. Here the CDR3 DNA reads TGTGCCAGCAGCTTGGGACAGCCCACAGATACGCAGTATTTT. The whole variable domain, filled in from reference TRBV7-3 and TRBJ2-3, reads GAGVSQTPSNKVTEKGKYVELRCDPISGHTALYWYRQSLGQGPEFLIYFQGTGAADDSGLPNDRFFAVRPEGSVSTLKIQRTERGDSAVYLCASSLGQPTDTQYFGPGTRLTVL.

This clone was seen once. The chain has TRBV19 and TRBJ1-6, with D possibly TRBD1 on 5 matching bases. The CDR3 is made up of 17 amino acids. The germline V gene encodes CDR1 LNHDA and CDR2 SQIVND (reference sequence). V lost 2 bases and J lost 6, with 17 bases in between. The CDR3 reads CASSILPGYDGNSPLHF. CDR3 in DNA: TGTGCCAGTAGTATACTCCCAGGGTATGACGGTAATTCACCCCTCCACTTT.

The CDR3 DNA follows: TGCGCCAGCAGCTTGGGATTCACTACAAGCGGGGGTGAGACCCAGTACTTC. Its protein is CASSLGFTTSGGETQYF. The genes are TRBV5-1 and TRBJ2-5; 8 nucleotides line up with TRBD2. The V segment lost 0 bases and the J segment 5 bases; nucleotides outside the gene matches: 12. Germline loops: CDR1 SGHRS, CDR2 YFSETQ. The CDR3 is 17 residues long.

The chain carries TRBV30 and TRBJ2-5, with 11 bases lining up with TRBD2. The CDR3 extends over 17 amino acids. CDR1 GTSNPN and CDR2 SVGIG come from the germline V gene (reference sequence). V dropped 1 base and J dropped 5; count of bases not matched to a gene: 12. CDR3 residues: CAWSGLSGGVVGETQYF. Written as DNA, the CDR3 is TGTGCCTGGAGTGGTCTTAGCGGGGGGGTAGTCGGGGAGACCCAGTACTTC. Variable domain in full (rest from reference TRBV30 and TRBJ2-5): SQTIHQWPATLVQPVGSPLSLECTVEGTSNPNLYWYRQAAGRGLQLLFYSVGIGQISSEVPQNLSASRPQDRQFILSSKKLLLSDSGFYLCAWSGLSGGVVGETQYFGPGTRLLVL.

CDR3: CASSPKELAGVNEQFF. Here the CDR3 DNA reads TGTGCCAGCAGCCCGAAGGAACTAGCGGGGGTAAATGAGCAGTTCTTC. The rearrangement joins TRBV25-1 to TRBJ2-1; 11 positions agree with TRBD2. The CDR3 sequence is 16 residues long. CDR1 is MGHDK and CDR2 is SYGVNS in the germline V gene. V lost 6 bases, J lost 7 bases, and 11 bases stayed unmatched.

The chain carries TRBV28 and TRBJ2-7; TRBD2 matches at 9 bases. CDR1 and CDR2 (germline): MDHEN, SYDVKM. This CDR3 is 15 amino acids long. V dropped 6 bases and J dropped 4; count of bases not matched to a gene: 10. CDR3 DNA: TGTGCCAGCAGCTTACGGGGACTAGCAAGGTACGAGCAGTACTTC. The encoded protein is CASSLRGLARYEQYF.

V gene TRBV5-6 combines with J gene TRBJ2-1; 14 bases align to TRBD2. The CDR3 consists of 16 residues. With 0 bases clipped from V and 7 bases from J, the junction kept 3 bases outside the gene matches. Germline V gene sequence: CDR1 SGHDT, CDR2 YYEEEE. This chain's CDR3 is CASSLVRTSGRNEQFF. CDR3 bases: TGTGCCAGCAGCTTGGTTAGGACTAGCGGGAGGAATGAGCAGTTCTTC.

The chain uses TRBV30 and TRBJ1-2, with D hard to call. Germline-derived CDR1 and CDR2 are GTSNPN and SVGIG (reference sequence). Trimming took 8 bases from V and 0 from J, leaving 7 bases between them. CDR3 size: 11 residues. CDR3 sequence: CAQRANYGYTF. The CDR3 region has the DNA TGTGCCCAGAGGGCTAACTATGGCTACACCTTC.

The chain has TRBV11-3 and TRBJ1-2, with 11 bases matching TRBD1. The ends lost 11 bases at V and 2 bases at J; junction bases unmatched: 10. This CDR3 comprises 15 residues. The germline CDR1 and CDR2 sequences are SGHNT and YENEEA. CDR3 region: CASSGTGGTNYGYTF. DNA for the CDR3: TGTGCCTCATCCGGGACAGGGGGTACAAACTATGGCTACACCTTC.

The chain is built from TRBV10-2 and TRBJ1-1, with TRBD1 identical over 8 bases. V shed 7 bases and J 0 bases; nucleotides not matched to a gene: 10. The CDR3 sequence is 16 residues long. Germline assignment: CDR1 WSHSY and CDR2 SAAADI. The CDR3 region is CASIRDRPLMNTEAFF. DNA for the CDR3: TGCGCCAGCATAAGGGACAGGCCCTTGATGAACACTGAAGCTTTCTTT.

This clone has a single count. The V call is TRBV6-4, the J call TRBJ1-5; D is undetermined. The CDR3 runs to 18 residues. The germline V gene encodes CDR1 MRHNA and CDR2 SNTAGT. The V gene lost 4 bases and the J gene lost 2 bases, with 21 bases spanning the gap. The CDR3 loop reads CASSVRALFPYGNQPQHF. The CDR3 DNA reads as TGTGCCAGCAGTGTGAGGGCATTGTTCCCCTATGGCAATCAGCCCCAGCATTTT.

J is TRBJ2-7 and V is TRBV11-3; D remains unclear. This CDR3 comprises 14 residues. Germline V lookup: CDR1 SGHNT, CDR2 YENEEA. Deletions cut 3 bases from V and 1 base from J, with 10 bases between. DNA of the CDR3: TGTGCCAGCAGCTTTGAAGCGTGGTCCTACGAGCAGTACTTC. This codes for CASSFEAWSYEQYF. Full variable domain (rest looked up from reference TRBV11-3 and TRBJ2-7): EAGVVQSPRYKIIEKKQPVAFWCNPISGHNTLYWYLQNLGQGPELLIRYENEEAVDDSQLPKDRFSAERLKGVDSTLKIQPAELGDSAVYLCASSFEAWSYEQYFGPGTRLTVT.